These 32 T cell receptor beta chains came from one sample sequenced in a study of beta chain features in type 1 diabetes. cDNA synthesis used the whole RNA isolate, giving expressed TCRB sequences. The repertoire was sequenced with immunoSEQ multiplex PCR; TCRdb's copy has only in-frame clones and lacks some. The data show under 350,000 clones, with approximately 8.1% seen just once and over 0.8% held by the top ten. Input material: central memory CD4+ T cells from blood. These receptor sequences come from a woman in her late teens or twenties in good health.

This clone has ten or more counts. This chain joins TRBV10-2 and TRBJ2-1; 14 nucleotides agree with TRBD2. Looked up from germline, CDR1 is WSHSY and CDR2 is SAAADI. J was trimmed by 7 bases and V by 7 bases; bases with no gene match: 3. The CDR3 extends over 14 amino acids. CDR3: CASTWTSGGNEQFF. CDR3 nucleotides: TGCGCCAGCACTTGGACTAGCGGGGGGAATGAGCAGTTCTTC.

This clone was found a few times. V gene TRBV7-3 combines with J gene TRBJ1-4, with no clear D. CDR1 and CDR2 from the germline V gene are SGHTA and FQGTGA. The V end lost 1 base, the J end lost 4 bases, and 19 bases lay between the germline ends. The CDR3 spans 18 residues. As DNA, the CDR3 is TGTGCCAGCAGCTTAATGCCAGGCGACCGGAGGCATAATGAAAAACTGTTTTTT. Amino acid sequence: CASSLMPGDRRHNEKLFF.

This chain links TRBV7-3 with TRBJ2-2; D remains ambiguous. Germline V gene sequence: CDR1 SGHTA, CDR2 FQGTGA. This CDR3 region has 12 residues. Trimming cost V 2 bases and J 4 bases, with 2 bases left between them. This chain's CDR3 is CASSLATGELFF. The CDR3 nucleotides are TGTGCCAGCAGCTTAGCCACCGGGGAGCTGTTTTTT. The whole variable domain, remainder taken from reference TRBV7-3 and TRBJ2-2, is GAGVSQTPSNKVTEKGKYVELRCDPISGHTALYWYRQSLGQGPEFLIYFQGTGAADDSGLPNDRFFAVRPEGSVSTLKIQRTERGDSAVYLCASSLATGELFFGEGSRLTVL.

This clone was observed a handful of times. The V and J genes are TRBV4-3 and TRBJ2-7, with 11 bases identical to TRBD1. In germline, CDR1 is LGHNA, CDR2 YSLEER. This CDR3 contains 15 residues. J gave up 6 bases and V 6 bases, and 10 bases lay outside the gene matches. In DNA form, the CDR3 reads TGCGCCAGCAGTCAAATTAGGGACAGGGGGTCCGAGCAGTACTTC. The encoded protein is CASSQIRDRGSEQYF.

This clone was seen ten or more times. This chain uses TRBV21-1 with TRBJ1-3; the table's D call, TRBD1, was not checked against the DNA. TRBV21-1 represents a pseudogene. The length of the CDR3 is 14 residues. CDR3 region: CARSDRRSGNTIYF. The CDR3 DNA sequence: TGTGCCAGGAGCGACAGACGCTCTGGAAACACCATATATTTT.

This clone was detected a few times. This chain links TRBV7-9 with TRBJ2-3, with 8 positions matching TRBD2. CDR1 and CDR2 from the germline V gene are SEHNR and FQNEAQ (reference sequence). CDR3 length: 13 amino acids. V was clipped by 8 bases and J by 5 bases; unmatched bases: 6. The CDR3: CASAGGPKDTQYF. CDR3 in DNA: TGTGCCAGCGCGGGAGGTCCTAAAGATACGCAGTATTTT. Full variable domain (remainder filled in from reference TRBV7-9 and TRBJ2-3): DTGVSQNPRHKITKRGQNVTFRCDPISEHNRLYWYRQTLGQGPEFLTYFQNEAQLEKSRLLSDRFSAERPKGSFSTLEIQRTEQGDSAMYLCASAGGPKDTQYFGPGTRLTVL.

V is TRBV11-1 and J is TRBJ2-1; D not resolved. The germline CDR1 and CDR2 sequences are SGHAT and FQDESV (reference sequence). The CDR3 has 16 residues. The V end lost 7 bases, the J end lost 5 bases, and 21 bases lay between the germline ends. CDR3 nucleotides: TGTGCCAGCACCCACTTCCCCCGTCGAGCGAACAATGAGCAGTTCTTC. It yields the protein CASTHFPRRANNEQFF.

This clone was detected a few times. This rearrangement joins TRBV7-3 to TRBJ2-5; TRBD1 is a possible D gene (6 bases). CDR3 length: 15 amino acids. V lost 2 bases and J lost 5, with 15 bases in between. Germline V lookup: CDR1 SGHTA, CDR2 FQGTGA. The CDR3 nucleotides read TGTGCCAGCAGCTTAGGCGGCAGGGGTTCGGAGACCCAGTACTTC. It is translated as CASSLGGRGSETQYF. The whole variable domain, filled in from reference TRBV7-3 and TRBJ2-5, reads GAGVSQTPSNKVTEKGKYVELRCDPISGHTALYWYRQSLGQGPEFLIYFQGTGAADDSGLPNDRFFAVRPEGSVSTLKIQRTERGDSAVYLCASSLGGRGSETQYFGPGTRLLVL.

The chain uses TRBV27 and TRBJ1-2; D is perhaps TRBD1 (5 bases). CDR1 is MNHEY and CDR2 is SMNVEV in the germline V gene (reference sequence). The CDR3 length is 12 residues. V dropped 6 bases and J dropped 4 bases, with 9 bases sitting between them. Here the CDR3 reads CASRGPSYGYTF. CDR3 bases: TGTGCCAGCAGGGGACCGAGCTATGGCTACACCTTC.

This clone was seen a few times. V and J are TRBV7-2 and TRBJ1-5; no reliable D call. The CDR3 runs 12 residues. The germline V and J ends were trimmed by 9 bases and 4 bases, with 10 bases remaining between them. The germline gives CDR1 SGHTA, CDR2 FQGNSA. The chain's CDR3 is CASSRINQPQHF. DNA for the CDR3: TGTGCCAGTTCGAGGATAAATCAGCCCCAGCATTTT.

As DNA, the CDR3 is TGTGCCAGCAGCTTATCCGGGGGGCCCGGCTACACCTTC. This codes for CASSLSGGPGYTF. This sequence joins TRBV7-9 and TRBJ1-2, with a possible D match to TRBD1 (6 bases). Trimming shortened V by 2 bases and J by 8 bases, and 12 bases separated the two germline ends. CDR1 is SEHNR, CDR2 FQNEAQ, per germline (reference sequence). This CDR3 is 13 amino acids long.

This clone was observed a handful of times. The chain couples TRBV15 to TRBJ1-2, with a weak D call TRBD1 (6 bases). In germline, CDR1 is LNHNV, CDR2 YYDKDF (reference sequence). There are 15 residues in the CDR3. The germline V and J ends were trimmed by 2 bases and 4 bases, with 14 bases remaining between them. The CDR3 loop is CATSRRTDLIYGYTF. The CDR3 bases are TGTGCCACCAGCAGAAGGACAGATCTAATCTATGGCTACACCTTC.

This rearrangement joins TRBV5-4 to TRBJ1-4; D gene uncertain. Deletions cut 1 base from V and 3 bases from J, with 7 bases between. Germline lookup yields CDR1 SGHNT and CDR2 YYREEE (reference sequence). The CDR3 is 14 amino acids. The CDR3 region is CASSLRGPNEKLFF. As DNA, the CDR3 is TGTGCCAGCAGCTTGCGAGGCCCTAATGAAAAACTGTTTTTT.

The V call is TRBV2, the J call TRBJ2-1; D ambiguous. Germline-derived CDR1 and CDR2 are SNHLY and FYNNEI. V lost 8 bases and J 0 bases, leaving 8 bases between the germline ends. The CDR3 totals 13 residues. CDR3 bases: TGTGCCAGCCGGGCTGTCTCCTACAATGAGCAGTTCTTC. Translated: CASRAVSYNEQFF.

The chain uses TRBV11-1 and TRBJ1-2; tentatively, D is TRBD1 (5 bases). Deletions cut 5 bases from V and 4 bases from J, with 11 bases between. Germline-derived CDR1 and CDR2 are SGHAT and FQDESV (reference sequence). This CDR3 spans 13 amino acids. The CDR3 bases are TGTGCCAGCAGCCCCGGGGCCGTCTATGGCTACACCTTC. This sequence encodes CASSPGAVYGYTF. The full variable domain, rest sourced from reference TRBV11-1 and TRBJ1-2, is EAEVAQSPRYKITEKSQAVAFWCDPISGHATLYWYRQILGQGPELLVQFQDESVVDDSQLPKDRFSAERLKGVDSTLKIQPAELGDSAMYLCASSPGAVYGYTFGSGTRLTVV.

This clone was picked up many times. This chain links TRBV18 with TRBJ2-3, with 7 bases that match TRBD2. The germline gives CDR1 KGHSH, CDR2 LQKENI. Germline trimming cut 5 bases from V and 5 bases from J; bases unmatched to any gene: 16. The CDR3 has 17 residues. CDR3 sequence reads: CASSEGHGREGGDTQYF. The CDR3 region has the DNA TGTGCCAGCTCAGAAGGACACGGCAGGGAGGGTGGAGATACGCAGTATTTT.

This clone showed up just a few times. The rearrangement links TRBV7-3 to TRBJ2-3, with D perhaps matching TRBD2 (7 bases). The CDR3 length is 16 residues. V was clipped by 5 bases and J by 5 bases, with 20 bases between them. CDR1 and CDR2 (germline): SGHTA, FQGTGA. The CDR3 region is CASSPSGGPPGDTQYF. CDR3 DNA sequence: TGTGCCAGCAGCCCCTCGGGGGGCCCACCGGGAGATACGCAGTATTTT.

The sample holds a few counts of this clone. This sequence joins TRBV19 and TRBJ2-6, with D possibly matching TRBD1 (5 bases). Trimming stripped 6 bases from V and 5 bases from J, with 14 bases between. Germline CDR1 is LNHDA and CDR2 is SQIVND (reference sequence). This CDR3 is 15 amino acids long. The CDR3 loop reads CASRNQGRRANVLTF. For the CDR3, the DNA is TGTGCCAGTAGGAACCAGGGCCGGAGGGCCAACGTCCTGACTTTC.

This clone came up a few times. The gene calls are TRBV5-4 and TRBJ2-1; 9 bases agree with TRBD2. This CDR3 region has 17 residues. CDR1 and CDR2 from the germline V gene are SGHNT and YYREEE (reference sequence). Germline trimming cut 3 bases from V and 1 base from J; bases unmatched to any gene: 8. CDR3 residues: CASSSMATSGSYNEQFF. CDR3 coding DNA: TGTGCCAGCAGCTCCATGGCCACTAGCGGGTCCTACAATGAGCAGTTCTTC.

A remark on this clone: A read error may explain this, as a much larger clone is one base away. The chain carries TRBV7-9 and TRBJ2-3; D unclear. Trimming removed 2 bases from V and 0 bases from J, with 6 bases in between. The CDR3 extends over 14 amino acids. Germline V lookup: CDR1 SEHNR, CDR2 FQNEAQ (reference sequence). CDR3 loop: CASSLIPSTDTQYF. For the CDR3, the DNA is TGTGCCAGCAGCTTAATCCCTAGCACAGATACGCAGTATTTT.

At least ten counts were recorded for this clone. The V and J genes are TRBV28 and TRBJ2-3; D may be TRBD1 (6 bases). Germline V gene data show CDR1 as MDHEN and CDR2 as SYDVKM. CDR3 length equals 17 residues. Trimming left V 4 bases short and J 0 bases short, with 17 bases between. The CDR3: CASSSFGQSDSTDTQYF. The CDR3 nucleotides are TGTGCCAGCAGTTCCTTTGGACAGTCCGATAGCACAGATACGCAGTATTTT.

The gene calls are TRBV7-2 and TRBJ1-3; TRBD1 matches 8 bases. The CDR3 covers 14 residues. J was trimmed by 9 bases and V by 5 bases; bases with no gene match: 9. Germline lookup yields CDR1 SGHTA and CDR2 FQGNSA. The DNA for the CDR3 is TGTGCCAGCAGCCAAAGGACAGGGAGGAGCACCATATATTTT. Residues: CASSQRTGRSTIYF.

This chain uses TRBV2 with TRBJ2-1, with a tentative D call TRBD2 (6 bases). There are 13 residues in the CDR3. CDR1 and CDR2 (germline): SNHLY, FYNNEI. The germline V and J ends were trimmed by 7 bases and 5 bases, with 12 bases remaining between them. The CDR3: CASKTSGHNEQFF. The CDR3 DNA reads as TGTGCCAGCAAGACTAGTGGCCACAATGAGCAGTTCTTC.

The rearrangement links TRBV15 to TRBJ2-3; TRBD1 or TRBD2 may be the D gene (5 bases each). Germline assignment: CDR1 LNHNV and CDR2 YYDKDF (reference sequence). The CDR3 consists of 15 residues. V was trimmed by 1 base and J by 4 bases, leaving 12 bases between them. CDR3 in amino acids: CATSRGGTLADTQYF. Here the CDR3 DNA reads TGTGCCACCAGCAGAGGGGGGACCTTGGCAGATACGCAGTATTTT.

This chain connects TRBV30 to TRBJ1-5; unclear D gene. CDR1 GTSNPN and CDR2 SVGIG come from the germline V gene (reference sequence). The CDR3 covers 13 residues. V was shortened by 1 base and J by 5 bases, with 9 bases between the two germline ends. The CDR3 reads CAWSAQRDQPQHF. In nucleotides, the CDR3 is TGTGCCTGGAGTGCCCAGCGGGATCAGCCCCAGCATTTT.

The gene calls are TRBV7-2 and TRBJ2-3; no clear D gene. Germline CDR1 is SGHTA and CDR2 is FQGNSA. V was cut by 2 bases and J by 2 bases, with 8 bases left in between. The CDR3 spans 14 residues. CDR3 protein: CASSLFLVTDTQYF. In DNA, the CDR3 is TGTGCCAGCAGCTTATTCCTAGTCACAGATACGCAGTATTTT.

This clone was seen a handful of times. This chain links TRBV9 with TRBJ2-2; D is perhaps TRBD1 (5 bases). The CDR3 spans 16 residues. Germline V gene sequence: CDR1 SGDLS, CDR2 YYNGEE. V gave up 0 bases and J gave up 2 bases, with 11 bases separating them. As DNA, the CDR3 is TGTGCCAGCAGCGTAGCTCCAGGACATAACACCGGGGAGCTGTTTTTT. It yields the protein CASSVAPGHNTGELFF. Using reference TRBV9 and TRBJ2-2 for the parts outside the CDR3, the full variable domain is DSGVTQTPKHLITATGQRVTLRCSPRSGDLSVYWYQQSLDQGLQFLIQYYNGEERAKGNILERFSAQQFPDLHSELNLSSLELGDSALYFCASSVAPGHNTGELFFGEGSRLTVL.

This clone was picked up a small number of times. J is TRBJ1-1 and V is TRBV11-2; 8 nucleotides agree with TRBD1. With 1 base clipped from V and 5 bases from J, the junction kept 3 bases outside the gene matches. The CDR3 runs to 14 residues. The germline V gene has CDR1 SGHAT and CDR2 FQNNGV. The CDR3 spells CASSLGTGKTEAFF. The CDR3 DNA sequence: TGTGCCAGCAGCTTAGGGACAGGGAAGACTGAAGCTTTCTTT.

CDR3 sequence: CASSSTLIAGGFNEQFF. CDR3 coding DNA: TGTGCCAGCAGCTCGACCCTAATCGCGGGGGGGTTCAATGAGCAGTTCTTC. The V gene is TRBV7-2, the J gene TRBJ2-1; 9 nucleotides agree with TRBD2. This CDR3 comprises 17 residues. Trimming took 4 bases from V and 6 from J; bases not matched to a gene: 13. Per germline, CDR1 SGHTA and CDR2 FQGNSA.

The chain combines TRBV5-1 with TRBJ2-5; weak D call: TRBD2 (7 bases). The germline CDR1 and CDR2 sequences are SGHRS and YFSETQ. The CDR3 covers 17 residues. Trimming pared 1 base from V and 5 bases from J, leaving 21 bases between. CDR3 loop: CASSLSTPRGAGETQYF. The CDR3 DNA follows: TGCGCCAGCAGCTTGTCGACCCCCCGGGGGGCTGGGGAGACCCAGTACTTC.

The sample holds a few counts of this clone. V gene TRBV7-2 combines with J gene TRBJ2-2; D unresolved. V lost 4 bases and J lost 3, with 3 bases in between. This CDR3 spans 12 amino acids. Germline loops: CDR1 SGHTA, CDR2 FQGNSA. CDR3 residues: CASSSYTGELFF. The CDR3 region has the DNA TGTGCCAGCAGCTCTTACACCGGGGAGCTGTTTTTT. The full variable domain, in which reference TRBV7-2 and TRBJ2-2 provide the parts outside the CDR3, is GAGVSQSPSNKVTEKGKDVELRCDPISGHTALYWYRQSLGQGLEFLIYFQGNSAPDKSGLPSDRFSAERTGGSVSTLTIQRTQQEDSAVYLCASSSYTGELFFGEGSRLTVL.

The table lists this clone with a few counts. This chain links TRBV19 with TRBJ1-6; a weak D match, TRBD1 (5 bases). V shed 3 bases and J shed 10 bases, with 13 bases lying between them. The CDR3 sequence is 14 residues long. Germline assignment: CDR1 LNHDA and CDR2 SQIVND (reference sequence). The CDR3 sequence is CASSMGDRLSPLHF. CDR3 coding DNA: TGTGCCAGTAGTATGGGCGACAGACTATCACCCCTCCACTTT.